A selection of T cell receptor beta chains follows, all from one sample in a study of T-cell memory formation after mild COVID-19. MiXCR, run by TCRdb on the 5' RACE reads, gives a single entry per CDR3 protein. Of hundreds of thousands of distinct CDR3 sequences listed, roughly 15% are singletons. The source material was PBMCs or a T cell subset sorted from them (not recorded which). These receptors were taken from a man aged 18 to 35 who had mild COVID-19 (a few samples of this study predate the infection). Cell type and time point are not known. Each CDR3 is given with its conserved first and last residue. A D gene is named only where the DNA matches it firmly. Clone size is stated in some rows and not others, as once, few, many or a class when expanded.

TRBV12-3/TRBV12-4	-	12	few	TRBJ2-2	TGTGCCAGCAGTTTGGGGGCGTGGGAGCTGTTTTTT	CASSLGAWELFF
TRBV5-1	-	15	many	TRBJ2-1	TGCGCCAGCAGCTTGGGGCGGGGTTACTACAATGAGCAGTTCTTC	CASSLGRGYYNEQFF
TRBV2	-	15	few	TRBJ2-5	TGTGCCAGCAGGGCCGGGACGTTCAGCCAAGAGACCCAGTACTTC	CASRAGTFSQETQYF
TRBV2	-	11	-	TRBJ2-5	TGTGGGGCGGGCGGTCAAGAGACCCAGTACTTC	CGAGGQETQYF
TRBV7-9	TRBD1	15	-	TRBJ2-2	TGTGCCAGCAGTTTCCTCGGACAGGGTACCGGGGAGCTGTTTTTT	CASSFLGQGTGELFF
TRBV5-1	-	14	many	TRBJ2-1	TGCGCCAGCAGCTTTGGGGGCGCGGGGGATGAGCAGTTCTTC	CASSFGGAGDEQFF
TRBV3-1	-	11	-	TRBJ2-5	TGTGCCAGCAAAGGGAAAGAGACCCAGTACTTC	CASKGKETQYF
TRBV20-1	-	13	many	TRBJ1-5	TGCAGTGCTAGTGGGGGAGTGAATCAGCCCCAGCATTTT	CSASGGVNQPQHF
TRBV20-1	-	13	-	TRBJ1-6	TGCAGTGCCGGTATGGGGGCGAATTCACCCCTCCACTTT	CSAGMGANSPLHF
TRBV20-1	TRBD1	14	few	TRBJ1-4	TGCAGTGCGCGTCAGGGGGAAGCAGGGGAAAAACTGTTTTTT	CSARQGEAGEKLFF
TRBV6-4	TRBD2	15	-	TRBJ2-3	TGTGCCAGCAGTGAACTAGCGGGGAGGACAGATACGCAGTATTTT	CASSELAGRTDTQYF
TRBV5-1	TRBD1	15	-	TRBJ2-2	TGCGCCAGCAGCCTACGACAGGGCCTAGCCGGGGAGCTGTTTTTT	CASSLRQGLAGELFF
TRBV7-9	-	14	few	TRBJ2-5	TGTGCCAGCAGCTTACCCCAGGGGCTGGAGACCCAGTACTTC	CASSLPQGLETQYF